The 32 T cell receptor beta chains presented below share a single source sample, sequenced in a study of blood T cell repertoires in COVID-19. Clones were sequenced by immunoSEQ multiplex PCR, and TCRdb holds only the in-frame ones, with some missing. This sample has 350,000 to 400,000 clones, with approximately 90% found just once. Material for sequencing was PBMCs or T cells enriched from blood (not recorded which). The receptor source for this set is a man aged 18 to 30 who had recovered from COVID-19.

This chain's CDR3 is CASSSGGAYGYTF. CDR3 in DNA: TGTGCCAGCTCGTCAGGGGGCGCCTATGGCTACACCTTC. This sequence joins TRBV18 and TRBJ1-2; 8 bases match TRBD1. The V and J ends lost 6 bases and 4 bases, in that order; junction bases with no gene match: 4. The length of the CDR3 is 13 residues. Germline V gene data show CDR1 as KGHSH and CDR2 as LQKENI.

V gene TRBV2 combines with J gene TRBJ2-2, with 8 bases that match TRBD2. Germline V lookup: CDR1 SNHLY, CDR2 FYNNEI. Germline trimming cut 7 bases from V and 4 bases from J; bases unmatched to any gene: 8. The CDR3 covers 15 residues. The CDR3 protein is CASKGGGRFTGELFF. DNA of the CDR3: TGTGCCAGCAAGGGTGGCGGGAGGTTCACCGGGGAGCTGTTTTTT.

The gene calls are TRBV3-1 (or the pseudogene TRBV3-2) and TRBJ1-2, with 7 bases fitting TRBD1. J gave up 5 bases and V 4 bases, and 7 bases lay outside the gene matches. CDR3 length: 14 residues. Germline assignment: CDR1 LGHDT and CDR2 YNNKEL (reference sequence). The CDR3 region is CASSPQRGPYGYTF. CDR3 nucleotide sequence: TGTGCCAGCAGCCCCCAAAGGGGGCCTTATGGCTACACCTTC.

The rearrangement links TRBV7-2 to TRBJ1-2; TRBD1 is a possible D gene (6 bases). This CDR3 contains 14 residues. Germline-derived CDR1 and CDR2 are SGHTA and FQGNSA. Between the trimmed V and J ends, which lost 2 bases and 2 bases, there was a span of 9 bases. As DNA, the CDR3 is TGTGCCAGCAGCTTAAGGGGGACCAACTATGGCTACACCTTC. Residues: CASSLRGTNYGYTF.

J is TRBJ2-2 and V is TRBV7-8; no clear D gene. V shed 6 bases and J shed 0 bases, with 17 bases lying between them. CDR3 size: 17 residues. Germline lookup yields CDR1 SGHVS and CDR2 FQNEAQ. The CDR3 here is CASRRFRLPTNTGELFF. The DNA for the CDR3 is TGTGCCAGCAGGCGATTCAGGCTACCAACGAACACCGGGGAGCTGTTTTTT.

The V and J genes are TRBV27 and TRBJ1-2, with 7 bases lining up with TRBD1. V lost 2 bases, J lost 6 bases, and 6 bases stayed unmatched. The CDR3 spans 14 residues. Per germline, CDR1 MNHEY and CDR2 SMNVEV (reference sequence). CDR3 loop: CASSLQGQGDGYTF. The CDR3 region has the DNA TGTGCCAGCAGTTTACAGGGCCAGGGGGATGGCTACACCTTC.

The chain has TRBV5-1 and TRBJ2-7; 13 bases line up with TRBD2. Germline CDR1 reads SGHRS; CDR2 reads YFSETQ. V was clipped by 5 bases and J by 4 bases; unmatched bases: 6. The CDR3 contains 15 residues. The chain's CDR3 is CASRKGTSGIYEQYF. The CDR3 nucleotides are TGCGCCAGCAGGAAGGGGACTAGCGGGATTTACGAGCAGTACTTC.

The CDR3 spells CASSKSWQGNYEQYF. Written as DNA, the CDR3 is TGTGCCAGTAGTAAAAGTTGGCAGGGTAACTACGAGCAGTACTTC. This rearrangement joins TRBV19 to TRBJ2-7; D is perhaps TRBD1 (5 bases). The CDR3 is 15 amino acids. CDR1 and CDR2 from the germline V gene are LNHDA and SQIVND (reference sequence). Between the trimmed V and J ends, which lost 4 bases and 3 bases, there was a span of 16 bases.

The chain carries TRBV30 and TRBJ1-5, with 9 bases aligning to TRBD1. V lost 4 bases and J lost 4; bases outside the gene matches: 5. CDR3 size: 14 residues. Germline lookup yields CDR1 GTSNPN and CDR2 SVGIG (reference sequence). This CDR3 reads CAWNVGTGNQPQHF. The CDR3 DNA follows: TGTGCCTGGAACGTCGGGACAGGGAATCAGCCCCAGCATTTT.

The CDR3 region is CASSETGSWSDFYGYTF. CDR3 coding DNA: TGTGCCAGCAGTGAAACAGGTTCCTGGTCCGACTTCTATGGCTACACCTTC. The chain is built from TRBV6-1 and TRBJ1-2; a weak D match, TRBD1 (5 bases). CDR3 size: 17 residues. Trimming pared 2 bases from V and 4 bases from J, leaving 20 bases between. Germline V gives CDR1 MNHNS, CDR2 SASEGT.

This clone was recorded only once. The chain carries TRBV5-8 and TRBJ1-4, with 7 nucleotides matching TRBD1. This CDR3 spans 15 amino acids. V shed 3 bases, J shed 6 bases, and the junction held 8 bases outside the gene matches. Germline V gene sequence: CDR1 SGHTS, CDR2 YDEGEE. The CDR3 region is CASSWPGQRDEKLFF. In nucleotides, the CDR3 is TGTGCCAGCAGCTGGCCGGGACAGCGGGATGAAAAACTGTTTTTT.

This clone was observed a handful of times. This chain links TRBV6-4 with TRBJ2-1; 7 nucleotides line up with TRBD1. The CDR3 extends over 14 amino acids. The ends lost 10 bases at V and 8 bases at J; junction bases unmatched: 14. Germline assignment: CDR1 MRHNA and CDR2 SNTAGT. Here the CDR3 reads CATKRGGDLDEQFF. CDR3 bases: TGTGCCACCAAAAGAGGGGGCGATCTCGATGAGCAGTTCTTC.

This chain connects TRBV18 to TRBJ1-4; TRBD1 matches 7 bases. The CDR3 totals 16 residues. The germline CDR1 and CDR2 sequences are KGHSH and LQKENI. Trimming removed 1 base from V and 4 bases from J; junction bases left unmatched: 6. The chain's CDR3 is CASSPRGGTVNEKLFF. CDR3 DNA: TGTGCCAGCTCACCACGGGGTGGGACAGTTAATGAAAAACTGTTTTTT.

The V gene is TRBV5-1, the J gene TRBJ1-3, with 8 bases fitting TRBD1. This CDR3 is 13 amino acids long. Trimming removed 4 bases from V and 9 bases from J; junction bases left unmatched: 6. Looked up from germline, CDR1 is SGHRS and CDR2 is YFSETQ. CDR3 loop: CASSTSTGATIYF. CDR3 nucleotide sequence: TGCGCCAGCAGCACCTCGACAGGGGCCACCATATATTTT.

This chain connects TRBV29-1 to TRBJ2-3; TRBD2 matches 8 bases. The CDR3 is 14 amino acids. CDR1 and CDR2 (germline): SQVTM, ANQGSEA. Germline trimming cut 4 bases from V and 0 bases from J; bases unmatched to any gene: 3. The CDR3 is CSVVIAGSTDTQYF. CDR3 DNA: TGCAGCGTTGTCATAGCGGGAAGCACAGATACGCAGTATTTT.

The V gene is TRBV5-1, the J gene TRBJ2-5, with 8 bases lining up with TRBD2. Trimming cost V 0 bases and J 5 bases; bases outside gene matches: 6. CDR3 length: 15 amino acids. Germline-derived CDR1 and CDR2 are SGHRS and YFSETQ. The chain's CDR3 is CASSLGTSIAETQYF. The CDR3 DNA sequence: TGCGCCAGCAGCTTGGGGACTAGCATCGCGGAGACCCAGTACTTC.

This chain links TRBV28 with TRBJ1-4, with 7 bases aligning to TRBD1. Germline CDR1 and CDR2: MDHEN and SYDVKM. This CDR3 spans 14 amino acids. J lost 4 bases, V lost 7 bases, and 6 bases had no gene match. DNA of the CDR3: TGTGCCAGCACCCGGGACAGCCTTAATGAAAAACTGTTTTTT. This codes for CASTRDSLNEKLFF.

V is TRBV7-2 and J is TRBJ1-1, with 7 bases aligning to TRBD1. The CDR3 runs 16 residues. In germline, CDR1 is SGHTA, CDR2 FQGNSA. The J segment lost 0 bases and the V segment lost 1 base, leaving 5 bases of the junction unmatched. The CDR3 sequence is CASSLVGQGVNTEAFF. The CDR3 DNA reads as TGTGCCAGCAGCTTAGTAGGCCAGGGGGTGAACACTGAAGCTTTCTTT.

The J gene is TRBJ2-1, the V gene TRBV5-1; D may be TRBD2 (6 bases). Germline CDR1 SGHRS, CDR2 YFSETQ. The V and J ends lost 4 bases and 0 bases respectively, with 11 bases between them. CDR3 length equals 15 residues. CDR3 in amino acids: CASSARRDSYNEQFF. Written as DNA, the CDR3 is TGCGCCAGCAGCGCGCGGCGGGACTCCTACAATGAGCAGTTCTTC.

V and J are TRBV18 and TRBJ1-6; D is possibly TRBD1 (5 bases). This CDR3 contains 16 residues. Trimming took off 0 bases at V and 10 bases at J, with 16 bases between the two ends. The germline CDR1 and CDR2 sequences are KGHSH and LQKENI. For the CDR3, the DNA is TGTGCCAGCTCACCACCGTCGGAGGGGAGTTCATCACCCCTCCACTTT. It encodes CASSPPSEGSSSPLHF. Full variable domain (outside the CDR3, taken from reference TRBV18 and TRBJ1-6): NAGVMQNPRHLVRRRGQEARLRCSPMKGHSHVYWYRQLPEEGLKFMVYLQKENIIDESGMPKERFSAEFPKEGPSILRIQQVVRGDSAAYFCASSPPSEGSSSPLHFGNGTRLTVT.

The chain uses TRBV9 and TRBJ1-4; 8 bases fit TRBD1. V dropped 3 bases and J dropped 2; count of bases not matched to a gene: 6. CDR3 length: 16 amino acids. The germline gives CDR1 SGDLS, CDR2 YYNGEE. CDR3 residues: CASSEEQGETNEKLFF. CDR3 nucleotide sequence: TGTGCCAGCAGCGAGGAACAGGGGGAGACTAATGAAAAACTGTTTTTT.

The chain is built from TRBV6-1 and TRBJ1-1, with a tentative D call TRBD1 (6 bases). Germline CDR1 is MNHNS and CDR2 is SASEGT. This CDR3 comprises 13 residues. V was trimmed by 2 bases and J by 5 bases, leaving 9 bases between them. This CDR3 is CASSEMQGTEAFF. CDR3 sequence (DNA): TGTGCCAGCAGTGAAATGCAGGGGACTGAAGCTTTCTTT.

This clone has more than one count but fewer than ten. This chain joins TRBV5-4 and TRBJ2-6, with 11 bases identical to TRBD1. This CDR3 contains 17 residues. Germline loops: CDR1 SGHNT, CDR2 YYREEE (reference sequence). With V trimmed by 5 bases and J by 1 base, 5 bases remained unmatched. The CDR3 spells CASSRDRGGSGANVLTF. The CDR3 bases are TGTGCCAGCAGTCGGGACAGGGGGGGTTCTGGGGCCAACGTCCTGACTTTC.

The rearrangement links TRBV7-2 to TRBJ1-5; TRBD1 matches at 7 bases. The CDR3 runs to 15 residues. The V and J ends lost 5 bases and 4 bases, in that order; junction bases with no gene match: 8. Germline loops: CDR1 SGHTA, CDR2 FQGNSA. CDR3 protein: CASSRDRVGNQPQHF. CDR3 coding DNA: TGTGCCAGCAGCCGCGACAGGGTAGGAAATCAGCCCCAGCATTTT.

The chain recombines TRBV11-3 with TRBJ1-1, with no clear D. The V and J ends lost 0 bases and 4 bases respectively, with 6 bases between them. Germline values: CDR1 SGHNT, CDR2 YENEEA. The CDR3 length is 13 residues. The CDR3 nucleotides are TGTGCCAGCAGCTTAGATTCCTCCACTGAAGCTTTCTTT. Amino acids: CASSLDSSTEAFF. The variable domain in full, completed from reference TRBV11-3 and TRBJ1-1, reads EAGVVQSPRYKIIEKKQPVAFWCNPISGHNTLYWYLQNLGQGPELLIRYENEEAVDDSQLPKDRFSAERLKGVDSTLKIQPAELGDSAVYLCASSLDSSTEAFFGQGTRLTVV.

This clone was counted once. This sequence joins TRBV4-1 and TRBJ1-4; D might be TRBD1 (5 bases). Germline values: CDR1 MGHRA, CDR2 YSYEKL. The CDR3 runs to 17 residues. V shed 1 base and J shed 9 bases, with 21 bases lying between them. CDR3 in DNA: TGCGCCAGCAGCCAAGGCCCGGGGGTGGGGGAGAGGAAAAAACTGTTTTTT. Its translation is CASSQGPGVGERKKLFF.

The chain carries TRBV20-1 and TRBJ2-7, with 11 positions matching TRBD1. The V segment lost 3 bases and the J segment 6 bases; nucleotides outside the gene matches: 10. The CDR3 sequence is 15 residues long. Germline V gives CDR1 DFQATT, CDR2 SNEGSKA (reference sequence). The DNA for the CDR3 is TGCAGTGCTAGTGAACAGGACAGGGGGCTTGGCGAGCAGTACTTC. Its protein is CSASEQDRGLGEQYF.

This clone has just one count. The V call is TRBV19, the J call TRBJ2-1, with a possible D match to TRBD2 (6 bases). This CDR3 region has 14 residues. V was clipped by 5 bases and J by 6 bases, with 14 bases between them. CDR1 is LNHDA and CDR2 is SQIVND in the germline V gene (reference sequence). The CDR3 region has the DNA TGTGCCAGTAGTCTTTGGGACTGGGGCAATGAGCAGTTCTTC. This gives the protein CASSLWDWGNEQFF.

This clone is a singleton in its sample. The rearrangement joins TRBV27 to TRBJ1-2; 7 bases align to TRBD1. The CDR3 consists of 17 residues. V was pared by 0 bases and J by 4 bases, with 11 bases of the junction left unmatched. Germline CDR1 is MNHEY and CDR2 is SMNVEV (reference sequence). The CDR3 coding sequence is TGTGCCAGCAGTTTATCGATAGGGGCAGGGGGTTTCTATGGCTACACCTTC. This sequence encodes CASSLSIGAGGFYGYTF.

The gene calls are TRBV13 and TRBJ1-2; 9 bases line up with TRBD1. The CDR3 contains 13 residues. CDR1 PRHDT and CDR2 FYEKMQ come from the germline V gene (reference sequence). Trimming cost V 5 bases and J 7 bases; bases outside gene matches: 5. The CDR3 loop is CASSLGTGSGYTF. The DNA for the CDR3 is TGTGCCAGCAGCCTCGGGACAGGGTCTGGCTACACCTTC.

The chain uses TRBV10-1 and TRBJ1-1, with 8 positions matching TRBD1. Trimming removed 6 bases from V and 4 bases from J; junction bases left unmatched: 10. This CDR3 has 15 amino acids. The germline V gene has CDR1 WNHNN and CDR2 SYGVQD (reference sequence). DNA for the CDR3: TGCGCCAGCAGCCCGTTCGGTACAGGGGGCACTGAAGCTTTCTTT. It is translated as CASSPFGTGGTEAFF.

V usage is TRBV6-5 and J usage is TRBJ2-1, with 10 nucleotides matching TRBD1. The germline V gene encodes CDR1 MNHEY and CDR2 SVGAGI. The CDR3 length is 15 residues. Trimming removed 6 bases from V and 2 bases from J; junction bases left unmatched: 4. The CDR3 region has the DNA TGTGCCAGCAGAGAGACAGGGGGCGCCTACAATGAGCAGTTCTTC. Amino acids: CASRETGGAYNEQFF.